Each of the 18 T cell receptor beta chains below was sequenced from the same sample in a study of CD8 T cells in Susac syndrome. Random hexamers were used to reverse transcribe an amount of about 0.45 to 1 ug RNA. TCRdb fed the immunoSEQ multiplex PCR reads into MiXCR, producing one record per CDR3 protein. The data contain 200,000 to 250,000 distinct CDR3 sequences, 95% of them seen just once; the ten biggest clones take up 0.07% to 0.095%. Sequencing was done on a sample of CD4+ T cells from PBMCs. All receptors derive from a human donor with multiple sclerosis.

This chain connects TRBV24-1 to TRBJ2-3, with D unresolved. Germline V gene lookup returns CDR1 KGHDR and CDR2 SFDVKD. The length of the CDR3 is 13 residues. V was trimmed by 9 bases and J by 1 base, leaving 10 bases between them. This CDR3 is CATQYPRTDTQYF. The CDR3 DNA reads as TGTGCCACCCAGTACCCCCGCACAGATACGCAGTATTTT.

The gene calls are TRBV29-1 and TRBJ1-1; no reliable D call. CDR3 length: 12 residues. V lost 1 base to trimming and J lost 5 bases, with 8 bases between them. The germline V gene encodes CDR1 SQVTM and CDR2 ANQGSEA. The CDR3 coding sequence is TGCAGCGTTGAAGGCCTGGGGACTGAAGCTTTCTTT. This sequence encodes CSVEGLGTEAFF.

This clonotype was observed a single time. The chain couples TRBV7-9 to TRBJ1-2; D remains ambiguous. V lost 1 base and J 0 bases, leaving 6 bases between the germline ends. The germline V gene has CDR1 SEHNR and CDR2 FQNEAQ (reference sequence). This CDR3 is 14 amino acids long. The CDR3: CASSLEPANYGYTF. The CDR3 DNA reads TGTGCCAGCAGCTTAGAACCCGCTAACTATGGCTACACCTTC.

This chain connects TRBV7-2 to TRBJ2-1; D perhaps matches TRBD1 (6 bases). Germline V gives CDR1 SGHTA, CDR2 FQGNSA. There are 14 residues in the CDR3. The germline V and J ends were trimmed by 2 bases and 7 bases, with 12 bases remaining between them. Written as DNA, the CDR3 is TGTGCCAGCAGCTTACGGCGGACAGTTAATGAGCAGTTCTTC. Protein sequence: CASSLRRTVNEQFF.

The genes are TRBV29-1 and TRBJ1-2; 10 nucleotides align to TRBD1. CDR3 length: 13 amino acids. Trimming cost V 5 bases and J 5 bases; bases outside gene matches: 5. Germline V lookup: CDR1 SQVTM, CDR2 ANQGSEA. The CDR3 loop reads CSVQQGQGYGYTF. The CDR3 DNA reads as TGCAGCGTTCAACAGGGACAGGGGTATGGCTACACCTTC.

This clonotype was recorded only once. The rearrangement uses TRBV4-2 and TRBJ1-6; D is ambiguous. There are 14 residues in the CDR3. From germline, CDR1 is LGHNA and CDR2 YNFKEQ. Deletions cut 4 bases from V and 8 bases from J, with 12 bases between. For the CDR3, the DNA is TGTGCCAGCAGCCCCCCAAATTTGGATTCACCCCTCCACTTT. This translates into CASSPPNLDSPLHF.

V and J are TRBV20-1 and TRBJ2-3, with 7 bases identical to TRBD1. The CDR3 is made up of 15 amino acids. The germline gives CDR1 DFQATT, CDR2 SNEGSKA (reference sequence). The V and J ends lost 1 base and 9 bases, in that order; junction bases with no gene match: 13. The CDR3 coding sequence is TGCAGTGCTAGAGTCACGACAGGGTGGGACCCGACGCAGTATTTT. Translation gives CSARVTTGWDPTQYF.

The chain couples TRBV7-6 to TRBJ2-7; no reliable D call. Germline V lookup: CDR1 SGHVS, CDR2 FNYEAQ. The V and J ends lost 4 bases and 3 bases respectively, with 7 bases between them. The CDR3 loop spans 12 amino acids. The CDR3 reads CASSSGNYEQYF. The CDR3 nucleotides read TGTGCCAGCAGCTCCGGTAACTACGAGCAGTACTTC.

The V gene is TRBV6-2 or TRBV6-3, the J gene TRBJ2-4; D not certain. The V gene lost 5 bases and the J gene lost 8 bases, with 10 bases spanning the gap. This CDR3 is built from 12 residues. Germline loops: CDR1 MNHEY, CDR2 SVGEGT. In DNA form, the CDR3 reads TGTGCCAGCAGTATCCTTGGGGACATTCAGTACTTC. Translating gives CASSILGDIQYF.

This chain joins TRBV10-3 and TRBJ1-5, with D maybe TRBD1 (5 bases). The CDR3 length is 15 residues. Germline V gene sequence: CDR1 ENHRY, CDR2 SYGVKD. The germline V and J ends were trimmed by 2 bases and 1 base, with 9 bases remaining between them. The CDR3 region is CAISETGQSNQPQHF. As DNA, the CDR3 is TGTGCCATCAGTGAGACCGGACAAAGCAATCAGCCCCAGCATTTT.

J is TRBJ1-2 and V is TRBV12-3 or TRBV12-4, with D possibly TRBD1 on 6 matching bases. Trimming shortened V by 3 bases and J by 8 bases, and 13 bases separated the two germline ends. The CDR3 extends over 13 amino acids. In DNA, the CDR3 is TGTGCCAGCAGTTTTAAGCAGGGGAGCGGCTACACCTTC. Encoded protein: CASSFKQGSGYTF.

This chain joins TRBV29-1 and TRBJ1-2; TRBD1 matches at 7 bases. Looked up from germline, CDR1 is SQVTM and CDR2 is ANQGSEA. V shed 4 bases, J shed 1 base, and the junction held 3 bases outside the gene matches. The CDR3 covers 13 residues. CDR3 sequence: CSVGQGVNYGYTF. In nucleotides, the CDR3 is TGCAGCGTTGGGCAGGGGGTTAACTATGGCTACACCTTC.

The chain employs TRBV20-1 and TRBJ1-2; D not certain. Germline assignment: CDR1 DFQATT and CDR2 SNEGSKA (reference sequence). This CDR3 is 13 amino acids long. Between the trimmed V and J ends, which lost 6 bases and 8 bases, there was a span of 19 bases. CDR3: CSALDGIERGYTF. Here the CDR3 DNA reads TGCAGTGCCCTGGACGGCATAGAGAGGGGCTACACCTTC.

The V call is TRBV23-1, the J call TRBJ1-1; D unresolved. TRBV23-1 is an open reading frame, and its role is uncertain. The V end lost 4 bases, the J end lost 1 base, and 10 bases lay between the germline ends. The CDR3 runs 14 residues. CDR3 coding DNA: TGCGCCAGCAGTCGTCGTGAGGGGAACACTGAAGCTTTCTTT. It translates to CASSRREGNTEAFF.

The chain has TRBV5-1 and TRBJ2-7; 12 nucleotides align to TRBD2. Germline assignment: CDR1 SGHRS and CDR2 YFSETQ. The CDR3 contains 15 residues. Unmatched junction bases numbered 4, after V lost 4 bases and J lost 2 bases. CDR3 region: CASSIRLAGAYEQYF. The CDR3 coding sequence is TGCGCCAGCAGCATCAGACTAGCGGGGGCCTACGAGCAGTACTTC.

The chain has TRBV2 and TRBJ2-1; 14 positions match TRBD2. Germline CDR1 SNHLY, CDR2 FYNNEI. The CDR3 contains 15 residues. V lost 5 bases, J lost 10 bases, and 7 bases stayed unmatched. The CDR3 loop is CASSRLAGGPGEQFF. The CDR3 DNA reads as TGTGCCAGCAGTAGACTAGCGGGGGGGCCGGGCGAGCAGTTCTTC.

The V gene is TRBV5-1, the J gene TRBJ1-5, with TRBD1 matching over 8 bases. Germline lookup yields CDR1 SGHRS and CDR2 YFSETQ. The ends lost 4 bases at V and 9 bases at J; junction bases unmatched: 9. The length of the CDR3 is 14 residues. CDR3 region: CASSRGQGQGPQHF. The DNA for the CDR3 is TGCGCCAGCAGCCGAGGACAGGGTCAAGGGCCCCAGCATTTT.

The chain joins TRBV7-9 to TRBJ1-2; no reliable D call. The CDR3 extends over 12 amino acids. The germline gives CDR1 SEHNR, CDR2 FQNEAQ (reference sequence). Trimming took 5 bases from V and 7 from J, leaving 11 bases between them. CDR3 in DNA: TGTGCCAGCAGCCCCGAGGTGTTTGGCTACACCTTC. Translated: CASSPEVFGYTF.